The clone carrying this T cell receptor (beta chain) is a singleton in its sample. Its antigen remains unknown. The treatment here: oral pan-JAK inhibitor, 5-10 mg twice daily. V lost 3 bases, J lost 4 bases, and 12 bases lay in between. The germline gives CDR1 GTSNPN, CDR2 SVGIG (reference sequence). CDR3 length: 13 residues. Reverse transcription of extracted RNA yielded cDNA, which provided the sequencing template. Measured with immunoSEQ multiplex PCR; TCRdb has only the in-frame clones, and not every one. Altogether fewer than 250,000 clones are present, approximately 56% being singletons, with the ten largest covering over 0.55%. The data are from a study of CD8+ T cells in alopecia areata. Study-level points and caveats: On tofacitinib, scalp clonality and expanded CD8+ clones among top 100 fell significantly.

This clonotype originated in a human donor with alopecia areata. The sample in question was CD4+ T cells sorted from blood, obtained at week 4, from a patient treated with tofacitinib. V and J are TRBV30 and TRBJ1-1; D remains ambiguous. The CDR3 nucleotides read TGTGCCTGGAGACCTTGGGGAGGCACTGAAGCTTTCTTT. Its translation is CAWRPWGGTEAFF.